The next 4 T cell receptor beta chains were all read from a single sample in a study of cytomegalovirus exposure and HLA in healthy donors. PCR employed 60 Vbeta and 13 Jbeta primers. Clones were read by immunoSEQ multiplex PCR, and TCRdb kept only the in-frame ones, dropping some. The table records some 140,000 clones, 60% to 85% of them present only once. Sequencing was carried out using PBMCs. The receptors derive from a middle-aged woman in good health and CMV-seronegative.

This chain uses TRBV5-6 with TRBJ1-1, with 7 bases that match TRBD1. This CDR3 has 15 amino acids. Germline assignment: CDR1 SGHDT and CDR2 YYEEEE. Trimming at V came to 3 bases and at J to 0 bases, leaving 5 bases not matched to a gene. In DNA form, the CDR3 reads TGTGCCAGCAGCTGGCGACAGGGAATGAACACTGAAGCTTTCTTT. It translates to CASSWRQGMNTEAFF.

V usage is TRBV5-4 and J usage is TRBJ2-5; D might be TRBD1 (6 bases). The germline gives CDR1 SGHNT, CDR2 YYREEE (reference sequence). Trimming stripped 3 bases from V and 2 bases from J, with 11 bases between. The CDR3 is made up of 14 amino acids. The CDR3 DNA is TGTGCCAGCAGCTCGACAGGATCACAAGAGACCCAGTACTTC. Translation gives CASSSTGSQETQYF.

This sequence joins TRBV5-1 and TRBJ2-3; D may be TRBD1 (5 bases). There are 15 residues in the CDR3. Trimming left V 6 bases short and J 2 bases short, with 16 bases between. Germline V gene data show CDR1 as SGHRS and CDR2 as YFSETQ. CDR3 amino acids: CASTLRVGHTDTQYF. CDR3 nucleotides: TGCGCCAGCACTTTAAGGGTGGGGCACACAGATACGCAGTATTTT.

The CDR3 loop is CASSIRQGRANTEAFF. The CDR3 DNA reads TGTGCCAGTAGTATAAGGCAAGGCAGGGCGAACACTGAAGCTTTCTTT. The chain links TRBV19 to TRBJ1-1; a possible D gene is TRBD1 (5 bases). This CDR3 contains 16 residues. Germline loops: CDR1 LNHDA, CDR2 SQIVND (reference sequence). The V and J ends lost 2 bases and 1 base respectively, with 14 bases between them. Filled out from reference TRBV19 and TRBJ1-1, the complete variable domain reads DGGITQSPKYLFRKEGQNVTLSCEQNLNHDAMYWYRQDPGQGLRLIYYSQIVNDFQKGDIAEGYSVSREKKESFPLTVTSAQKNPTAFYLCASSIRQGRANTEAFFGQGTRLTVV.